This T cell receptor (beta chain) was found in a study of T cell changes during pregnancy in multiple sclerosis. The CDR3 consists of 14 residues. Germline V gene data show CDR1 as SGHRS and CDR2 as YFSETQ. About this clone: A read error may produce the germline difference seen at one junction end.

Sequenced by immunoSEQ multiplex PCR; TCRdb stores in-frame clones only, minus some. The sample consists of 40,000 to 55,000 clones, 80% to 95% of them appearing once. The chain joins TRBV5-1 to TRBJ2-7; D remains unclear. The receptor was isolated from a female donor with multiple sclerosis, enrolled in a pregnancy study. Sequenced here: CD8+ T cells from peripheral blood mononuclear cells, sampled after pregnancy. The CDR3 DNA follows: TGCGCCAGCGGCTTGGGTGACGGAGCCTACGAGCAGTACTTC. This encodes CASGLGDGAYEQYF.